The 3 T cell receptor beta chains given below trace back to one sample, sequenced in a study of regulatory T cells in long-lasting Graves disease. Library construction for TCR beta used iRepertoire HTBI primers and Arm-PCR of CDR3 regions. TCRdb re-called the multiplex PCR reads with MiXCR, one entry per CDR3 protein. The sample has 450,000 to 600,000 distinct CDR3 sequences, approximately 15% seen once. Specified time point: newly diagnosed GD, antithyroid drugs for less than 3 months. The TCR library used RNA extracted from PBMCs. These same records also appear under a second study, on T cells in Graves' hyperthyroidism and ophthalmopathy.

The sample was peripheral blood mononuclear cells (PBMCs), taken at new diagnosis, from a patient treated with antithyroid drugs. The receptors originated from a man younger than 45 with Graves disease.

By its share, this clonotype is medium-sized. V is TRBV28 and J is TRBJ2-7, with D uncertain. The germline CDR1 and CDR2 sequences are MDHEN and SYDVKM. Trimming removed 8 bases from V and 3 bases from J, with 17 bases in between. The CDR3 has 14 amino acids. The DNA of the CDR3 is TGTGCCAGCTTCCAAACAGACACCTACTACGAGCAGTACTTC. Protein: CASFQTDTYYEQYF.

On this clonotype: One base away lies a much larger clone, so this may be a sequencing read error. The chain combines TRBV12-3 or TRBV12-4 with TRBJ2-5; TRBD2 is a possible D gene (6 bases). Trimming removed 6 bases at V and 5 bases at J, with 16 bases between. This CDR3 has 14 amino acids. CDR3 sequence: CASRFVEGRETQYF. CDR3 nucleotides: TGTGCCAGCAGGTTTGTGGAGGGCAGGGAGACCCAGTACTTC.

Concerning this clonotype: This likely stems from a read error, as it lies one base from a far larger clone. The V call is TRBV7-2, the J call TRBJ2-1, with D hard to call. This CDR3 is 14 amino acids long. Trimming took off 1 base at V and 10 bases at J, with 14 bases between the two ends. Germline lookup yields CDR1 SGHTA and CDR2 FQGNSA. CDR3 region: CASSLGGSAPEQFF. In DNA form, the CDR3 reads TGTGCCAGCAGCTTAGGGGGATCGGCACCCGAGCAGTTCTTC.